The present T cell receptor beta chain was sequenced within a study of blood T cell repertoires in COVID-19. At the level of the study: COVID-19 samples from acute and convalescent phases originated in the United States, Italy and Spain. Sample material is recorded as cDNA or gDNA derived from T cells, B-cell-depleted T cells, or PBMCs.

Trimming took 4 bases from V and 3 from J; bases not matched to a gene: 8. This CDR3 is built from 15 residues. Looked up from germline, CDR1 is MNHEY and CDR2 is SMNVEV (reference sequence). Participants, 18 to 89 years old, spanned fewer than 25 US areas. Original handling: Reference gene primer amplification yielded estimated nucleated cell counts. Libraries were prepared by immunoSEQ multiplex PCR; TCRdb keeps only in-frame clonotypes and omits some of them. D and trimming were read from the DNA, whereas the V and J calls and clone size are those reported in that table. The sample carries 400,000 or so clones, approximately 89% recorded once.

The TCR sequence derives from a man aged 35 to 55 in a cohort exposed to, infected with or recovered from COVID-19 (not recorded which). Sequenced: PBMCs or T cells enriched from blood (not recorded which). The chain couples TRBV27 to TRBJ1-2; 7 bases match TRBD1. CDR3 amino acids: CASSSSGGTDYGYTF. The CDR3 DNA is TGTGCCAGCAGTTCCTCAGGGGGAACGGACTATGGCTACACCTTC.